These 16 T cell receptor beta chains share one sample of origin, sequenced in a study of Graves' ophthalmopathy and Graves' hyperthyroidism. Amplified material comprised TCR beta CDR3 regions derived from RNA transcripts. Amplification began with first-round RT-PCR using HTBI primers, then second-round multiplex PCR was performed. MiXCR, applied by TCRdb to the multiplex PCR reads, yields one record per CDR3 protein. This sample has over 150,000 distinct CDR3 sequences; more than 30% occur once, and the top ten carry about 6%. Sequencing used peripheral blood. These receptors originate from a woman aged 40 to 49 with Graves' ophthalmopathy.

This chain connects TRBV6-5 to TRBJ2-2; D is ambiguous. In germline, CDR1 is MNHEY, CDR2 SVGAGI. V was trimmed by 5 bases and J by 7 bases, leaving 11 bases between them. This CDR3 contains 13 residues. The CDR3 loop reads CASSHTHHGELFF. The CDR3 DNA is TGTGCCAGCAGTCATACTCACCACGGGGAGCTGTTTTTT.

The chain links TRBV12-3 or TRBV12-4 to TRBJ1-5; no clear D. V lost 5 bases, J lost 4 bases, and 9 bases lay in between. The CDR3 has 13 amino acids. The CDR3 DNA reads TGTGCCAGCAGTCCCTCCGAGAATCAGCCCCAGCATTTT. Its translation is CASSPSENQPQHF.

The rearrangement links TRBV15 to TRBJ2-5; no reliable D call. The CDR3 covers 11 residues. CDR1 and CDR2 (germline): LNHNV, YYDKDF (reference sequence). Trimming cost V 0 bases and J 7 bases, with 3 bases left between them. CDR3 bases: TGTGCCACCAGCAGAGATAGGACCCAGTACTTC. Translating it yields CATSRDRTQYF.

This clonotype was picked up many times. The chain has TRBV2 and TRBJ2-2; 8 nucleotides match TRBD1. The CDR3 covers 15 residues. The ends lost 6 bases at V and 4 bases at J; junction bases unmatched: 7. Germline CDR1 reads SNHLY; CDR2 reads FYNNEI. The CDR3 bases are TGTGCCAGCAGCTCGACAGGGGTTGGCACCGGGGAGCTGTTTTTT. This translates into CASSSTGVGTGELFF.

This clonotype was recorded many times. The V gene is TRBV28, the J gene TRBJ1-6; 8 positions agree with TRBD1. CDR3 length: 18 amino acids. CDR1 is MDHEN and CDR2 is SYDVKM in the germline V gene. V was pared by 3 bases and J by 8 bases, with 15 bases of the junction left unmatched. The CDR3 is CASSFPGGSWAGYSPLHF. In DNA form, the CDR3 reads TGTGCCAGCAGTTTTCCAGGGGGCAGTTGGGCGGGTTATTCACCCCTCCACTTT.

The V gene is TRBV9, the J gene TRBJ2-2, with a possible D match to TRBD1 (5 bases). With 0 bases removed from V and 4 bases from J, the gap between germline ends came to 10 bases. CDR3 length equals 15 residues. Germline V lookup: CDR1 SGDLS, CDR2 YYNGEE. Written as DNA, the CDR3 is TGTGCCAGCAGCGTAGTTGCAGGGCCCACCGGGGAGCTGTTTTTT. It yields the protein CASSVVAGPTGELFF.

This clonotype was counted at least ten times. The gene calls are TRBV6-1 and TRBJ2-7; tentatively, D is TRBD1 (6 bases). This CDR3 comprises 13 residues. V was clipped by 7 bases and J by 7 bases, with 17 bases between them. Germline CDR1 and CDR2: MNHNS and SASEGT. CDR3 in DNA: TGTGCCAGCACCGACGAACAGGGCAGGGAGCAGTACTTC. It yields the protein CASTDEQGREQYF.

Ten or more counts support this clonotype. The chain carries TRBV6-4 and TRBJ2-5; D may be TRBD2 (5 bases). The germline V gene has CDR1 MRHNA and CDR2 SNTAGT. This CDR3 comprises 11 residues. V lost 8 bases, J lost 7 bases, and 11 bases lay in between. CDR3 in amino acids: CASVPRGTQYF. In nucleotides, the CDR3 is TGTGCCAGCGTCCCCCGGGGGACCCAGTACTTC.

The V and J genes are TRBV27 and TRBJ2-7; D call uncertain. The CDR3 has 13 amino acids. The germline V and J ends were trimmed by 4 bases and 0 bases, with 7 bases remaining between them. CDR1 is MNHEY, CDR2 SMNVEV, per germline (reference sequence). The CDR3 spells CASSYGISYEQYF. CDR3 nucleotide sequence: TGTGCCAGCAGTTATGGGATCTCCTACGAGCAGTACTTC.

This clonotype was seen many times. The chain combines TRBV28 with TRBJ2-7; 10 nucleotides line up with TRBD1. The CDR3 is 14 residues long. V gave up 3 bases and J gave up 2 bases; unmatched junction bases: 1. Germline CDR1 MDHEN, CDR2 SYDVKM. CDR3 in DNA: TGTGCCAGCAGTTTGACAGGGGGCGCCTACGAGCAGTACTTC. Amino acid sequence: CASSLTGGAYEQYF.

In DNA, the CDR3 is TGCAGCGTTGAAGGGGCGATGAACACTGAAGCTTTCTTT. It specifies CSVEGAMNTEAFF. The V and J genes are TRBV29-1 and TRBJ1-1, with unresolved D. CDR1 and CDR2 (germline): SQVTM, ANQGSEA. Trimming removed 1 base from V and 0 bases from J, with 6 bases in between. The CDR3 covers 13 residues.

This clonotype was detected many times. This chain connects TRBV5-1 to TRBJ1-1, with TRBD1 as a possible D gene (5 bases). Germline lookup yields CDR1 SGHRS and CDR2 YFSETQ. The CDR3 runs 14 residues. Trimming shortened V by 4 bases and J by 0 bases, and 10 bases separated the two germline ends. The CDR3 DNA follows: TGCGCCAGCAGCAGTGAGGGGATGAACACTGAAGCTTTCTTT. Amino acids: CASSSEGMNTEAFF.

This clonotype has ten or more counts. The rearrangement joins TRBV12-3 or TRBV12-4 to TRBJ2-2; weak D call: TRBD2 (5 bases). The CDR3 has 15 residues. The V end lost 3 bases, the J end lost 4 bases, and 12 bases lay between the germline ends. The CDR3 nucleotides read TGTGCCAGCAGTTTCCCTTCGGGGTTCACCGGGGAGCTGTTTTTT. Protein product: CASSFPSGFTGELFF.

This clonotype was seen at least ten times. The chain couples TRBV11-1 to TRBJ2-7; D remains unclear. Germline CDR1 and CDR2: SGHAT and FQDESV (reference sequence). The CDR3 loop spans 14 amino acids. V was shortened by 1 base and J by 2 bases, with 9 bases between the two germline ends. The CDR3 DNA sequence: TGTGCCAGCAGCTTAGGTCCCACTACCTACGAGCAGTACTTC. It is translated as CASSLGPTTYEQYF.

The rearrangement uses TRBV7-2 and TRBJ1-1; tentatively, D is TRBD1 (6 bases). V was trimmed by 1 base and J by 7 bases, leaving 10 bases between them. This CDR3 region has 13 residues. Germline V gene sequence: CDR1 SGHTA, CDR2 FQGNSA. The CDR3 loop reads CASSLDRVNEAFF. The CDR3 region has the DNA TGTGCCAGCAGCTTAGACAGGGTCAATGAAGCTTTCTTT.

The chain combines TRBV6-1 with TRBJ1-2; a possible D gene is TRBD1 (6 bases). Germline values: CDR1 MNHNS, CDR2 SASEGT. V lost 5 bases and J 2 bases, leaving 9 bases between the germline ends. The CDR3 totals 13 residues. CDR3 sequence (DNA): TGTGCCAGCAGTAATGACAGGAACTATGGCTACACCTTC. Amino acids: CASSNDRNYGYTF.